One and the same sample provided the 2 T cell receptor beta chains below, sequenced in a study of cytomegalovirus exposure and HLA in healthy donors. The primer mix had 60 Vbeta and 13 Jbeta primers. TCRdb's copy holds only in-frame clones and misses some; the assay was immunoSEQ multiplex PCR. Here the sample spans some 70,000 clones, roughly four fifths being singletons. The sample taken for sequencing was PBMCs. These receptors were collected from a man aged 18 to 35 in good health and CMV-seronegative.

The genes are TRBV5-1 and TRBJ1-3; D may be TRBD1 (5 bases). CDR3 length: 20 amino acids. Germline V CDR1 and CDR2: SGHRS, YFSETQ. The ends were cut back, 3 bases at V and 2 bases at J, with 27 bases in the middle. CDR3 bases: TGCGCCAGCAGCTCGGTAGCCGGGACTTCGGGTGAAAGGCCTGGAAACACCATATATTTT. Protein: CASSSVAGTSGERPGNTIYF.

This clone was recorded only once. This chain connects TRBV6-1 to TRBJ1-1; 10 positions agree with TRBD1. The CDR3 spans 15 residues. V shed 7 bases, J shed 1 base, and the junction held 6 bases outside the gene matches. Germline V gene lookup returns CDR1 MNHNS and CDR2 SASEGT. The CDR3 here is CASISDRGTNTEAFF. The CDR3 coding sequence is TGTGCCAGCATTTCGGACAGGGGGACGAACACTGAAGCTTTCTTT.